This T cell receptor (beta chain) appears in the sequencing data of a study of cytomegalovirus exposure and HLA in healthy donors. Amplification used 60 Vbeta primers and 13 Jbeta primers. Generated by immunoSEQ multiplex PCR, the TCRdb table keeps only in-frame clones and is missing some. The sample data list about 120,000 clones. Study-wide findings and caveats: There were several of the most significant clusters that appeared linked to common viral pathogens in a later analysis.

Germline V lookup: CDR1 SGHRS, CDR2 YFSETQ. The length of the CDR3 is 15 residues. V lost 0 bases and J lost 3, with 12 bases in between. A remark on this clone: The target antigen is unknown. This likely comes from a read error, as the CDR3 has no conserved phenylalanine or tryptophan at its end.

The V gene is TRBV5-1, the J gene TRBJ1-1; D gene ambiguous. This sequence was found in a woman between 40 and 50 years old in good health and CMV-seropositive. Sequencing input: PBMCs. The CDR3 DNA is TGCGCCAGCAGCTTGGCGAGGGCGGGGTACACTGAAGCTTTCCTT. Amino acids: CASSLARAGYTEAFL.